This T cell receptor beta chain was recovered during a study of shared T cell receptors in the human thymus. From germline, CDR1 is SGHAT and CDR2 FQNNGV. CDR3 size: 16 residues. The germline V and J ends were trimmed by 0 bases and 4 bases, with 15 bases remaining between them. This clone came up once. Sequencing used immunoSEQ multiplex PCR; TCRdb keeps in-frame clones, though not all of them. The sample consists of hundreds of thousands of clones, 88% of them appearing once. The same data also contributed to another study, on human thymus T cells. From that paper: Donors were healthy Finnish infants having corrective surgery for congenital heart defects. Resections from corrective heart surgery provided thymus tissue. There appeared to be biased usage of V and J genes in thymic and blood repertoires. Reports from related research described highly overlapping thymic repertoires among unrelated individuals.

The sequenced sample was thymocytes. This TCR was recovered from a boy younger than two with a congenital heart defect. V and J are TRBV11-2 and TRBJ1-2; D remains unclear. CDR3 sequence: CASSLDLGQSAYGYTF. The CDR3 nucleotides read TGTGCCAGCAGCTTAGACCTGGGTCAGAGCGCCTATGGCTACACCTTC.